These 26 T cell receptor beta chains were all obtained from the same sample, sequenced in a study of early stage breast cancer tumors. The assay was immunoSEQ multiplex PCR, and TCRdb's table has in-frame clones only and misses some. Of about 50,000 clones in the sample, around 83% are singletons; the top ten hold roughly 1.5%. Source material: blood. These receptors came from a person between 50 and 60 years old with breast cancer.

The rearrangement joins TRBV5-1 to TRBJ2-5, with no clear D. The CDR3 is 12 residues long. V was pared by 0 bases and J by 4 bases, with 4 bases between. Looked up from germline, CDR1 is SGHRS and CDR2 is YFSETQ. The CDR3 loop is CASSLEVETQYF. CDR3 DNA sequence: TGCGCCAGCAGCTTGGAAGTAGAGACCCAGTACTTC. Together with reference TRBV5-1 and TRBJ2-5, the CDR3 gives the full variable domain: KAGVTQTPRYLIKTRGQQVTLSCSPISGHRSVSWYQQTPGQGLQFLFEYFSETQRNKGNFPGRFSGRQFSNSRSEMNVSTLELGDSALYLCASSLEVETQYFGPGTRLLVL.

CDR3 in DNA: TGTGCCAGCTCACCCGGGCAGCAGTTAAACATTCAGTACTTC. It encodes CASSPGQQLNIQYF. This chain links TRBV18 with TRBJ2-4; unclear D gene. CDR1 and CDR2 (germline): KGHSH, LQKENI. This CDR3 is 14 amino acids long. Trimming pared 3 bases from V and 6 bases from J, leaving 12 bases between.

This chain links TRBV2 with TRBJ1-5, with 8 positions matching TRBD1. V gave up 5 bases and J gave up 4 bases; unmatched junction bases: 7. Germline V gives CDR1 SNHLY, CDR2 FYNNEI. The CDR3 totals 15 residues. In nucleotides, the CDR3 is TGTGCCAGCAGTCCCAGAGACAGGGGAAATCAGCCCCAGCATTTT. Translation gives CASSPRDRGNQPQHF.

This clone has only a few counts. V gene TRBV27 combines with J gene TRBJ1-2; D may be TRBD1 (5 bases). The V end lost 4 bases, the J end lost 2 bases, and 14 bases lay between the germline ends. Germline CDR1 and CDR2: MNHEY and SMNVEV (reference sequence). There are 15 residues in the CDR3. The CDR3 DNA follows: TGTGCCAGCAGTTCATCCCGGGGGGGAAACTATGGCTACACCTTC. Translating it yields CASSSSRGGNYGYTF.

The chain combines TRBV10-2 with TRBJ1-1; D might be TRBD1 (6 bases). V was pared by 5 bases and J by 4 bases, with 14 bases between. The CDR3 has 14 residues. CDR1 and CDR2 from the germline V gene are WSHSY and SAAADI. The CDR3 region has the DNA TGCGCCAGCAGTCCGGGGGCGTACGTCACTGAAGCTTTCTTT. Its protein product is CASSPGAYVTEAFF.

This sequence joins TRBV7-2 and TRBJ1-5; 7 bases fit TRBD1. The germline gives CDR1 SGHTA, CDR2 FQGNSA. V shed 10 bases and J 1 base; nucleotides not matched to a gene: 7. The CDR3 has 14 residues. The CDR3: CATRETGSNQPQHF. CDR3 nucleotide sequence: TGTGCCACCAGGGAGACAGGGAGCAATCAGCCCCAGCATTTT.

The chain uses TRBV7-9 and TRBJ2-7; tentatively, D is TRBD1 (6 bases). V was trimmed by 1 base and J by 7 bases, leaving 8 bases between them. CDR1 is SEHNR, CDR2 FQNEAQ, per germline (reference sequence). The CDR3 covers 12 residues. The CDR3: CASSLDRDEQYF. CDR3 DNA sequence: TGTGCCAGCAGCTTAGACAGGGATGAGCAGTACTTC.

The chain uses TRBV6-1 and TRBJ2-4, with unresolved D. Trimming removed 3 bases from V and 2 bases from J, with 8 bases in between. Germline CDR1 MNHNS, CDR2 SASEGT. The CDR3 has 14 residues. The chain's CDR3 is CASSDTVTKNIQYF. CDR3 coding DNA: TGTGCCAGCAGTGATACGGTTACCAAAAACATTCAGTACTTC.

Details on this clone: The same CDR3 also results from other DNA sequences found in this sample. The V call is TRBV6-5, the J call TRBJ2-2, with D hard to call. CDR3 size: 13 residues. CDR1 is MNHEY, CDR2 SVGAGI, per germline. V lost 3 bases and J lost 6, with 8 bases in between. The CDR3 DNA sequence: TGTGCCAGCAGTTATGGTGGCTCCGGGGAGCTGTTTTTT. As protein: CASSYGGSGELFF.

This chain connects TRBV28 to TRBJ2-7; TRBD2 aligns across 12 bases. The CDR3 sequence is 17 residues long. V shed 6 bases, J shed 2 bases, and the junction held 11 bases outside the gene matches. Germline V gene lookup returns CDR1 MDHEN and CDR2 SYDVKM. CDR3 loop: CASSQLAGGYSTYEQYF. The CDR3 nucleotides are TGTGCCAGCAGCCAACTAGCGGGAGGCTATAGCACCTACGAGCAGTACTTC.

The chain carries TRBV9 and TRBJ2-7, with 9 bases fitting TRBD1. Germline V CDR1 and CDR2: SGDLS, YYNGEE. This CDR3 has 15 amino acids. V shed 0 bases, J shed 1 base, and the junction held 2 bases outside the gene matches. The CDR3 nucleotides are TGTGCCAGCAGCGTAGGTGGGACAGGGTCCTACGAGCAGTACTTC. Its translation: CASSVGGTGSYEQYF.

This clone was counted a few times. This rearrangement joins TRBV28 to TRBJ1-2; D possibly corresponds to TRBD1 (5 bases). V dropped 7 bases and J dropped 4 bases, with 16 bases sitting between them. This CDR3 has 14 residues. Germline CDR1 is MDHEN and CDR2 is SYDVKM. CDR3 bases: TGTGCCAGCACCGACGACGGGGGTGGCTATGGCTACACCTTC. Translated: CASTDDGGGYGYTF.

This rearrangement joins TRBV27 to TRBJ1-3, with a possible D match to TRBD1 (5 bases). V was shortened by 6 bases and J by 0 bases, with 12 bases between the two germline ends. Germline lookup yields CDR1 MNHEY and CDR2 SMNVEV (reference sequence). The CDR3 is 15 residues long. CDR3 nucleotide sequence: TGTGCCAGCAGCTCCACCGGGGGCTCTGGAAACACCATATATTTT. As protein: CASSSTGGSGNTIYF.

The J gene is TRBJ1-1, the V gene TRBV10-2; the D is unclear. The germline V gene encodes CDR1 WSHSY and CDR2 SAAADI. The V gene lost 5 bases and the J gene lost 6 bases, with 10 bases spanning the gap. The CDR3 loop spans 12 amino acids. The CDR3 region has the DNA TGCGCCAGCAGTTTAGACCGAGCTGAAGCTTTCTTT. This codes for CASSLDRAEAFF.

This clone appeared a few times. The chain combines TRBV9 with TRBJ2-7, with 13 bases fitting TRBD2. Per germline, CDR1 SGDLS and CDR2 YYNGEE. V was pared by 4 bases and J by 3 bases, with 4 bases of the junction left unmatched. The CDR3 covers 15 residues. CDR3 nucleotide sequence: TGTGCCAGCAGCTTAGGACTAGCGGGAGTCTACGAGCAGTACTTC. Its translation is CASSLGLAGVYEQYF.

The genes are TRBV18 and TRBJ2-3, with D maybe TRBD2 (7 bases). Germline V gives CDR1 KGHSH, CDR2 LQKENI. This CDR3 contains 14 residues. With 3 bases removed from V and 4 bases from J, the gap between germline ends came to 11 bases. This CDR3 is CASSPGGLADTQYF. CDR3 sequence (DNA): TGTGCCAGCTCACCCGGGGGGCTGGCAGATACGCAGTATTTT. Full variable domain (outside the CDR3, taken from reference TRBV18 and TRBJ2-3): NAGVMQNPRHLVRRRGQEARLRCSPMKGHSHVYWYRQLPEEGLKFMVYLQKENIIDESGMPKERFSAEFPKEGPSILRIQQVVRGDSAAYFCASSPGGLADTQYFGPGTRLTVL.

This clone has only one observation. The chain uses TRBV2 and TRBJ1-4; D is uncertain. CDR3 length equals 14 residues. Per germline, CDR1 SNHLY and CDR2 FYNNEI. V was trimmed by 6 bases and J by 0 bases, leaving 8 bases between them. In DNA, the CDR3 is TGTGCCAGCAGGAGGGAAGCAACTAATGAAAAACTGTTTTTT. The encoded protein is CASRREATNEKLFF. Full variable domain (outside the CDR3, taken from reference TRBV2 and TRBJ1-4): EPEVTQTPSHQVTQMGQEVILRCVPISNHLYFYWYRQILGQKVEFLVSFYNNEISEKSEIFDDQFSVERPDGSNFTLKIRSTKLEDSAMYFCASRREATNEKLFFGSGTQLSVL.

This sequence joins TRBV5-4 and TRBJ2-6; no clear D gene. Germline CDR1 is SGHNT and CDR2 is YYREEE (reference sequence). CDR3 length: 17 residues. Trimming stripped 2 bases from V and 3 bases from J, with 15 bases between. CDR3 DNA sequence: TGTGCCAGCAGCTTAGAGGAAGCCAGGAGTGGGGCCAACGTCCTGACTTTC. Amino acid sequence: CASSLEEARSGANVLTF.

In this sample, this clone turned up once. This specimen includes other DNA sequences encoding the same CDR3. J is TRBJ2-5 and V is TRBV9; 9 positions match TRBD2. V lost 0 bases, J lost 2 bases, and 5 bases stayed unmatched. The CDR3 has 16 residues. The germline V gene has CDR1 SGDLS and CDR2 YYNGEE. As DNA, the CDR3 is TGTGCCAGCAGCGTAGGAGGGCTAGCGGGACAAGAGACCCAGTACTTC. As protein: CASSVGGLAGQETQYF.

The chain links TRBV9 to TRBJ1-6; 8 nucleotides align to TRBD1. Looked up from germline, CDR1 is SGDLS and CDR2 is YYNGEE. J gave up 7 bases and V 1 base, and 4 bases lay outside the gene matches. CDR3 length: 15 amino acids. The CDR3 nucleotides read TGTGCCAGCAGCGTACAGGGGGCTGGAAATTCACCCCTCCACTTT. Protein sequence: CASSVQGAGNSPLHF.

The rearrangement uses TRBV5-4 and TRBJ1-5; D is undetermined. V dropped 0 bases and J dropped 0 bases, with 10 bases sitting between them. Germline V lookup: CDR1 SGHNT, CDR2 YYREEE (reference sequence). The CDR3 is made up of 16 amino acids. The CDR3 DNA is TGTGCCAGCAGCTTGGGAGGGTCCTATAGCAATCAGCCCCAGCATTTT. This translates into CASSLGGSYSNQPQHF.

The chain has TRBV10-3 and TRBJ1-1, with 9 bases lining up with TRBD1. The J segment lost 0 bases and the V segment lost 11 bases, leaving 7 bases of the junction unmatched. The germline V gene encodes CDR1 ENHRY and CDR2 SYGVKD. This CDR3 contains 14 residues. The CDR3 reads CAAKGDRVNTEAFF. The CDR3 nucleotides read TGTGCCGCCAAAGGGGACAGGGTGAACACTGAAGCTTTCTTT.

The chain is built from TRBV25-1 and TRBJ2-3; TRBD2 matches at 12 bases. CDR3 length: 16 residues. Germline CDR1 MGHDK, CDR2 SYGVNS. Trimming took 6 bases from V and 2 from J; bases not matched to a gene: 6. As DNA, the CDR3 is TGTGCCAGCAGCGCGTGGACTAGCGGGACCACAGATACGCAGTATTTT. Translation: CASSAWTSGTTDTQYF.

The chain recombines TRBV12-5 with TRBJ1-3; 7 nucleotides line up with TRBD1. CDR1 and CDR2 (germline): LGHNT, FRNRAP. V dropped 6 bases and J dropped 0; count of bases not matched to a gene: 8. This CDR3 is built from 16 residues. CDR3 sequence (DNA): TGTGCTAGTGGCCCTAGACAGGGTGACTCTGGAAACACCATATATTTT. Its translation: CASGPRQGDSGNTIYF.

The table lists this clone with a few counts. The V and J genes are TRBV6-6 and TRBJ2-7; 8 nucleotides line up with TRBD2. Germline-derived CDR1 and CDR2 are MNHNY and SVGAGI (reference sequence). V was clipped by 4 bases and J by 1 base; unmatched bases: 6. The CDR3 spans 15 residues. The CDR3 DNA is TGTGCCAGCAGTTCCCGACTAGCGAAATCCTACGAGCAGTACTTC. This sequence encodes CASSSRLAKSYEQYF.

The chain has TRBV6-5 and TRBJ2-5, with 7 positions matching TRBD2. Germline V gene lookup returns CDR1 MNHEY and CDR2 SVGAGI. V was clipped by 5 bases and J by 4 bases; unmatched bases: 7. CDR3 length: 14 amino acids. In DNA, the CDR3 is TGTGCCAGCAGTCCTACCCCGGGGGGAGAGACCCAGTACTTC. It codes for CASSPTPGGETQYF.